This TCR beta chain was documented in a study of T cells after yellow fever vaccination. This CDR3 has 13 residues. Trimming took 4 bases from V and 3 from J, leaving 9 bases between them. Germline loops: CDR1 SGHTA, CDR2 FQGNSA. A universal primer site and UMIs were added as TCR cDNA was made by 5'RACE template switching. Via MiXCR, TCRdb re-called the 5' RACE reads, giving one row per CDR3 protein. The sample records approximately 350,000 distinct CDR3 sequences, roughly 10% being singletons. This clonotype has a count of ten or more. The source is a man between 18 and 29 years old who received the YFV17D yellow fever vaccine. The source was PBMCs, collected on the day of the first yellow fever vaccination. This chain connects TRBV7-2 to TRBJ1-2, with D possibly TRBD1 on 5 matching bases. CDR3 region: CASSSSGDYGYTF. CDR3 sequence (DNA): TGTGCCAGCAGCTCCTCGGGGGACTATGGCTACACCTTC.